Shown below are 31 T cell receptor beta chains from a single sample sequenced in a study of type 1 and type 2 diabetes patients. Genomic DNA was the PCR template. Multiplex PCR with 30 forward and 13 reverse primers amplified the TCR beta CDR3. TCRdb re-derived calls from the multiplex PCR reads in MiXCR, one entry per CDR3 protein. The top ten clones hold roughly an eighth of a sample with some 250,000 distinct CDR3 sequences, roughly 50% of them seen once. Sequencing input: peripheral blood mononuclear cells (PBMCs). The receptors originated from a man aged 18 to 29 with type 2 diabetes.

V and J are TRBV14 and TRBJ1-1, with D tentatively TRBD1 (5 bases). Germline V lookup: CDR1 SGHDN, CDR2 FVKESK. This CDR3 has 13 residues. The ends were cut back, 4 bases at V and 11 bases at J, with 17 bases in the middle. The CDR3 is CASSLTEGFAAFF. The CDR3, as DNA: TGTGCCAGCAGCCTAACTGAGGGGTTCGCGGCTTTCTTT.

The chain combines TRBV10-3 with TRBJ2-3, with TRBD2 matching 11 bases. The CDR3 covers 16 residues. V shed 7 bases, J shed 5 bases, and the junction held 11 bases outside the gene matches. Germline CDR1 is ENHRY and CDR2 is SYGVKD. CDR3 sequence (DNA): TGTGCCATCAAGCCGTTTAGCGGGAGGGCCGTAGATACGCAGTATTTT. Amino acids: CAIKPFSGRAVDTQYF.

V gene TRBV19 combines with J gene TRBJ2-3, with D possibly called TRBD1 or TRBD2 (7 bases each). The CDR3 length is 16 residues. The V gene lost 8 bases and the J gene lost 2 bases, with 20 bases spanning the gap. Germline-derived CDR1 and CDR2 are LNHDA and SQIVND (reference sequence). The CDR3 is CASSPRGGWNTDTQYF. The DNA of the CDR3 is TGTGCCAGTTCTCCCAGGGGGGGTTGGAACACAGATACGCAGTATTTT.

This clonotype came up once. J is TRBJ2-1 and V is TRBV5-1; no clear D gene. The germline V and J ends were trimmed by 1 base and 3 bases, with 11 bases remaining between them. CDR3 length: 15 residues. The germline gives CDR1 SGHRS, CDR2 YFSETQ. The CDR3 protein is CASSLYVGFYNEQFF. The CDR3 region has the DNA TGCGCCAGCAGCTTGTACGTCGGCTTCTACAATGAGCAGTTCTTC.

A note on this clonotype: At one of its ends the junction is not consistent with the germline gene, which may arise from a read error. The chain links TRBV27 to TRBJ1-1, with D unresolved. The CDR3 runs 15 residues. Germline lookup yields CDR1 MNHEY and CDR2 SMNVEV (reference sequence). CDR3 sequence (DNA): TGTGCCAGCATGGGGATGGCGGGGTACAACACCGAAGCTTTCTTT. This sequence encodes CASMGMAGYNTEAFF.

A word on this clonotype: A single base separates this from a much larger clone, so it may be a read error. The chain combines TRBV15 with TRBJ1-1; D gene ambiguous. The CDR3 totals 15 residues. Germline CDR1 LNHNV, CDR2 YYDKDF (reference sequence). The DNA of the CDR3 is TGTGCCACCAGCAGAGATCGGGGATTGAACACTGAAGCTTCCTTT. This codes for CATSRDRGLNTEASF.

This chain links TRBV19 with TRBJ1-4; 8 positions agree with TRBD1. This CDR3 has 16 residues. The V gene end was trimmed by 4 bases and the J gene end by 7 bases; junction bases not matched to a gene: 11. Looked up from germline, CDR1 is LNHDA and CDR2 is SQIVND (reference sequence). The CDR3 region is CASSTRTGRSGEKLFF. The CDR3 region has the DNA TGTGCCAGTAGTACGCGGACAGGGAGGAGTGGTGAAAAACTGTTTTTT.

This rearrangement joins TRBV19 to TRBJ2-2, with 12 bases fitting TRBD2. Per the germline V gene, CDR1 is LNHDA and CDR2 is SQIVND (reference sequence). V was clipped by 9 bases and J by 5 bases; unmatched bases: 7. This CDR3 spans 15 amino acids. The CDR3 reads CASTSGRYSTGELFF. CDR3 DNA: TGTGCCAGCACTAGCGGGAGGTACAGTACCGGGGAGCTGTTTTTT.

CDR3 residues: CASSFTGFKLFF. The CDR3 nucleotides are TGTGCCAGCAGTTTTACGGGGTTTAAACTGTTTTTT. The genes are TRBV12-3 or TRBV12-4 and TRBJ1-4; no clear D gene. Trimming pared 3 bases from V and 11 bases from J, leaving 10 bases between. The CDR3 is 12 amino acids.

This chain uses TRBV20-1 with TRBJ2-5; 9 nucleotides align to TRBD1. The CDR3 spans 16 residues. Germline V gene lookup returns CDR1 DFQATT and CDR2 SNEGSKA (reference sequence). V shed 4 bases and J 5 bases; nucleotides not matched to a gene: 14. The DNA of the CDR3 is TGCAGTGCTAAGTACCCCAGACAGGGGGTAGTTGAGACCCAGTACTTC. The encoded protein is CSAKYPRQGVVETQYF.

This clonotype was counted only a few times. The rearrangement links TRBV27 to TRBJ2-6; D uncertain. Trimming cost V 4 bases and J 1 base, with 8 bases left between them. Germline CDR1 reads MNHEY; CDR2 reads SMNVEV (reference sequence). The CDR3 consists of 15 residues. For the CDR3, the DNA is TGTGCCAGCAGTTCCCGGGTATCTGGGGCCAACGTCCTGACTTTC. Translation: CASSSRVSGANVLTF.

This rearrangement joins TRBV12-5 to TRBJ2-7; D unresolved. The V gene lost 2 bases and the J gene lost 5 bases, with 4 bases spanning the gap. The CDR3 runs to 11 residues. Per the germline V gene, CDR1 is LGHNT and CDR2 is FRNRAP. The CDR3 here is CASGLMHEQYF. CDR3 sequence (DNA): TGTGCTAGTGGTTTGATGCACGAGCAGTACTTC.

The rearrangement links TRBV27 to TRBJ2-7; 8 nucleotides align to TRBD1. With 5 bases clipped from V and 6 bases from J, the junction kept 3 bases outside the gene matches. CDR3 length: 12 amino acids. From germline, CDR1 is MNHEY and CDR2 SMNVEV (reference sequence). CDR3 nucleotides: TGTGCCAGCAGTATTACAGGGGGCGAGCAGTACTTC. The encoded protein is CASSITGGEQYF.

The V call is TRBV5-1, the J call TRBJ2-2, with 8 nucleotides matching TRBD1. CDR1 and CDR2 from the germline V gene are SGHRS and YFSETQ. With 5 bases clipped from V and 3 bases from J, the junction kept 12 bases outside the gene matches. The CDR3 extends over 17 amino acids. As DNA, the CDR3 is TGCGCCAGCAGTCACCTAATTGGACAGGGTGACACCGGGGAGCTGTTTTTT. Amino acids: CASSHLIGQGDTGELFF.

This clonotype was seen a handful of times. The chain is built from TRBV19 and TRBJ1-2; 7 bases agree with TRBD1. The germline gives CDR1 LNHDA, CDR2 SQIVND (reference sequence). This CDR3 contains 15 residues. V lost 4 bases, J lost 3 bases, and 8 bases stayed unmatched. The CDR3 loop is CASSRKGGTHYGYTF. In nucleotides, the CDR3 is TGTGCCAGTAGTAGGAAAGGGGGCACTCACTATGGCTACACCTTC.

This chain links TRBV19 with TRBJ1-2; possible D gene TRBD1, 5 bases. V was cut by 7 bases and J by 3 bases, with 18 bases left in between. Germline values: CDR1 LNHDA, CDR2 SQIVND (reference sequence). The CDR3 spans 15 residues. CDR3 protein: CASTGGRQPYYGYTF. The CDR3 DNA sequence: TGTGCCAGTACGGGGGGGAGGCAACCATACTATGGCTACACCTTC.

The genes are TRBV5-5 and TRBJ2-3; 9 bases map to TRBD2. Trimming took 4 bases from V and 7 from J; bases not matched to a gene: 1. CDR3 length equals 12 residues. In germline, CDR1 is SGHKS, CDR2 YYEKEE (reference sequence). The CDR3 here is CASSGTSNTQYF. DNA for the CDR3: TGTGCCAGCAGCGGGACTAGCAATACGCAGTATTTT.

As concerns this clonotype: An end of the junction does not agree with germline; a read error may underlie this. The rearrangement joins TRBV19 to TRBJ2-1; D not certain. CDR1 is LNHDA and CDR2 is SQIVND in the germline V gene (reference sequence). This CDR3 contains 14 residues. The chain's CDR3 is CASSLWHNDNKQFF. CDR3 DNA sequence: TGTGCCAGCAGTTTATGGCACAACGACAATAAGCAGTTCTTC. Full variable domain (rest looked up from reference TRBV19 and TRBJ2-1): DGGITQSPKYLFRKEGQNVTLSCEQNLNHDAMYWYRQDPGQGLRLIYYSQIVNDFQKGDIAEGYSVSREKKESFPLTVTSAQKNPTAFYLCASSLWHNDNKQFFGPGTRLTVL.

V gene TRBV19 combines with J gene TRBJ2-5; D possibly matches TRBD1 or TRBD2 (5 bases each). Trimming removed 2 bases at V and 7 bases at J, with 14 bases between. Germline loops: CDR1 LNHDA, CDR2 SQIVND (reference sequence). This CDR3 region has 14 residues. This CDR3 reads CASSIRNGAVTQYF. The CDR3, as DNA: TGTGCCAGTAGTATAAGGAACGGGGCAGTGACCCAGTACTTC.

This clonotype was observed a few times. The chain recombines TRBV19 with TRBJ2-1, with TRBD2 identical over 9 bases. The CDR3 spans 15 residues. The germline V gene encodes CDR1 LNHDA and CDR2 SQIVND (reference sequence). The J segment lost 5 bases and the V segment lost 2 bases, leaving 4 bases of the junction unmatched. DNA for the CDR3: TGTGCCAGTAGTATAAGACTAGCGGAAAACAATGAGCAGTTCTTC. This gives the protein CASSIRLAENNEQFF. Supplemented by reference TRBV19 and TRBJ2-1, the full variable domain reads DGGITQSPKYLFRKEGQNVTLSCEQNLNHDAMYWYRQDPGQGLRLIYYSQIVNDFQKGDIAEGYSVSREKKESFPLTVTSAQKNPTAFYLCASSIRLAENNEQFFGPGTRLTVL.

To note about this clonotype: Relative to the germline gene, one junction end is altered; a read error may explain this. This chain connects TRBV25-1 to TRBJ1-1, with 7 bases lining up with TRBD1. The germline V gene encodes CDR1 MGHDK and CDR2 SYGVNS. This CDR3 is 12 amino acids long. CDR3 sequence (DNA): TGTGCCAGCGCGACAGGGCCCACTAAAGCTTTCTTT. Translating it yields CASATGPTKAFF.

The chain carries TRBV27 and TRBJ1-5; D is ambiguous. V was clipped by 7 bases and J by 0 bases, with 13 bases between them. The CDR3 is 15 amino acids. CDR1 is MNHEY and CDR2 is SMNVEV in the germline V gene (reference sequence). This chain's CDR3 is CASTGTVNSNQPQHF. For the CDR3, the DNA is TGTGCCAGCACCGGCACGGTCAATAGCAATCAGCCCCAGCATTTT.

This chain uses TRBV7-2 with TRBJ1-1, with D possibly TRBD1 on 6 matching bases. Germline loops: CDR1 SGHTA, CDR2 FQGNSA. This CDR3 spans 15 amino acids. V was trimmed by 5 bases and J by 4 bases, leaving 17 bases between them. For the CDR3, the DNA is TGTGCCAGCAGCAAGCACAGGGATTCAAGCACTGAAGCTTTCTTT. Protein: CASSKHRDSSTEAFF.

This clonotype has a handful of counts. The chain is built from TRBV15 and TRBJ1-1; D is ambiguous. V was pared by 1 base and J by 3 bases, with 6 bases between. From germline, CDR1 is LNHNV and CDR2 YYDKDF (reference sequence). The CDR3 runs 13 residues. CDR3 sequence reads: CATSRARDTEAFF. As DNA, the CDR3 is TGTGCCACCAGCAGAGCCCGGGACACTGAAGCTTTCTTT. The variable domain in full, with the rest retrieved from reference TRBV15 and TRBJ1-1, is DAMVIQNPRYQVTQFGKPVTLSCSQTLNHNVMYWYQQKSSQAPKLLFHYYDKDFNNEADTPDNFQSRRPNTSFCFLDIRSPGLGDTAMYLCATSRARDTEAFFGQGTRLTVV.

This clonotype showed up just a few times. This chain links TRBV29-1 with TRBJ1-2; D gene unclear. CDR3 length equals 11 residues. V was trimmed by 6 bases and J by 2 bases, leaving 7 bases between them. From germline, CDR1 is SQVTM and CDR2 ANQGSEA. This CDR3 reads CSVGDNYGYTF. The CDR3 DNA reads TGCAGCGTAGGAGACAACTATGGCTACACCTTC. Full variable domain (rest looked up from reference TRBV29-1 and TRBJ1-2): SAVISQKPSRDICQRGTSLTIQCQVDSQVTMMFWYRQQPGQSLTLIATANQGSEATYESGFVIDKFPISRPNLTFSTLTVSNMSPEDSSIYLCSVGDNYGYTFGSGTRLTVV.

This rearrangement joins TRBV5-5 to TRBJ2-7; D is unresolved. The CDR3 consists of 13 residues. Germline CDR1 reads SGHKS; CDR2 reads YYEKEE (reference sequence). Trimming removed 1 base at V and 5 bases at J, with 10 bases between. In DNA, the CDR3 is TGTGCCAGCAGCTTGAGAACGCTCCACGAGCAGTACTTC. It translates to CASSLRTLHEQYF.

This clonotype was counted between two and nine times. V is TRBV29-1 and J is TRBJ1-1; the match to TRBD1 covers 7 bases. J gave up 3 bases and V 2 bases, and 6 bases lay outside the gene matches. The CDR3 is made up of 14 amino acids. The germline V gene encodes CDR1 SQVTM and CDR2 ANQGSEA. This CDR3 reads CSVESGTADTEAFF. The CDR3 bases are TGCAGCGTTGAATCGGGGACAGCAGACACTGAAGCTTTCTTT.

The chain uses TRBV6-1 and TRBJ2-2; unclear D gene. The J call may be wrong; the DNA end is better matched by TRBJ1-1. CDR3 length equals 15 residues. Germline CDR1 MNHNS, CDR2 SASEGT. The CDR3 loop is CASSERSGRTREAFF. CDR3 nucleotide sequence: TGTGCCAGCAGTGAACGCTCCGGGAGGACTCGAGAAGCTTTCTTT.

This clonotype was counted a few times. The chain recombines TRBV30 with TRBJ1-2; D call uncertain. Germline CDR1 and CDR2: GTSNPN and SVGIG (reference sequence). The V end lost 2 bases, the J end lost 6 bases, and 13 bases lay between the germline ends. The CDR3 has 13 residues. Written as DNA, the CDR3 is TGTGCCTGGAGTTCAACCACGCCTAATGGCTACACCTTC. Residues: CAWSSTTPNGYTF.

Here the CDR3 reads CASSLTGYGTEAFF. The DNA of the CDR3 is TGTGCCAGCAGCCTTACAGGGTATGGCACTGAAGCTTTCTTT. V gene TRBV9 combines with J gene TRBJ1-1, with D perhaps matching TRBD1 (6 bases). Trimming took 4 bases from V and 4 from J, leaving 14 bases between them. CDR3 size: 14 residues. From germline, CDR1 is SGDLS and CDR2 YYNGEE.

The chain links TRBV19 to TRBJ1-1; D is undetermined. There are 14 residues in the CDR3. CDR1 and CDR2 from the germline V gene are LNHDA and SQIVND (reference sequence). V dropped 5 bases and J dropped 11 bases, with 21 bases sitting between them. This CDR3 is CASSSQKVGSEAFF. The CDR3 DNA sequence: TGTGCCAGTAGTTCGCAAAAAGTGGGCTCAGAGGCTTTCTTT.